The 17 T cell receptor beta chains listed next were all sequenced from one sample in a study of T cell repertoires in aging, cancer and after chemotherapy. A mixed TRB-A/B primer pool amplified rearranged TRB by multiplex touch-down PCR. In TCRdb, the multiplex PCR reads were re-called with MiXCR into one record per CDR3 protein. In the table there are roughly 8,600 distinct CDR3 sequences, about 25% of which are singletons. Amplification of TCR beta used genomic DNA extracted from peripheral blood. The source material was blood. The receptors were sampled from a human donor with a blood cancer.

The rearrangement uses TRBV5-1 and TRBJ2-7; TRBD1 aligns across 7 bases. CDR3 length: 17 residues. Looked up from germline, CDR1 is SGHRS and CDR2 is YFSETQ. After removal of 0 bases from V and 1 base from J, the junction contained 10 bases not matched to a gene. In DNA form, the CDR3 reads TGCGCCAGCAGCTTGGGACCAACCGGGACAGCGTCCTACGAGCAGTACTTC. Amino acids: CASSLGPTGTASYEQYF. Filled out from reference TRBV5-1 and TRBJ2-7, the complete variable domain reads KAGVTQTPRYLIKTRGQQVTLSCSPISGHRSVSWYQQTPGQGLQFLFEYFSETQRNKGNFPGRFSGRQFSNSRSEMNVSTLELGDSALYLCASSLGPTGTASYEQYFGPGTRLTVT.

Regarding this clonotype: A read error is possible here, since a much larger clone lies one base away. The gene calls are TRBV6-4 and TRBJ2-3; TRBD2 matches 9 bases. Germline CDR1 MRHNA, CDR2 SNTAGT. The CDR3 length is 14 residues. The CDR3 spells CASSERGGTDMQYF. CDR3 nucleotides: TGTGCCAGCAGTGAGCGGGGGGGCACAGATATGCAGTATTTT.

The chain is built from TRBV20-1 and TRBJ1-2, with D perhaps TRBD1 (6 bases). Per germline, CDR1 DFQATT and CDR2 SNEGSKA (reference sequence). The CDR3 is 15 amino acids. Trimming took off 0 bases at V and 1 base at J, with 12 bases between the two ends. CDR3 nucleotide sequence: TGCAGTGCTAGAGATCAGGGACACCTTAACTATGGCTACACCTTC. It codes for CSARDQGHLNYGYTF.

This clonotype is deemed medium-sized. The chain carries TRBV6-4 and TRBJ2-2; D not certain. The germline CDR1 and CDR2 sequences are MRHNA and SNTAGT. The V end was cut by 5 bases, the J end by 6 bases, with 7 bases between. This CDR3 has 12 amino acids. The CDR3 loop is CASSQSPGELFF. The DNA of the CDR3 is TGTGCCAGCAGTCAGTCGCCCGGGGAGCTGTTTTTT.

J is TRBJ2-3 and V is TRBV12-3 or TRBV12-4, with TRBD2 matching 7 bases. The ends lost 4 bases at V and 3 bases at J; junction bases unmatched: 4. CDR3 length equals 14 residues. CDR3 amino acids: CASSSAGSTDTQYF. The CDR3 DNA is TGTGCCAGCAGTTCAGCGGGGTCTACAGATACGCAGTATTTT.

This clonotype appeared a single time. This CDR3 reads CASSVGASYTSETQYF. In DNA, the CDR3 is TGTGCCAGCAGCGTAGGGGCATCCTACACCTCAGAGACCCAGTACTTC. This chain links TRBV5-6 with TRBJ2-5, with D possibly TRBD1 on 5 matching bases. There are 16 residues in the CDR3. Trimming pared 4 bases from V and 4 bases from J, leaving 20 bases between. The germline V gene has CDR1 SGHDT and CDR2 YYEEEE.

The chain is built from TRBV6-1 and TRBJ1-2, with a possible D match to TRBD1 (5 bases). The CDR3 is 14 residues long. Per germline, CDR1 MNHNS and CDR2 SASEGT. The V end was cut by 5 bases, the J end by 1 base, with 11 bases between. CDR3: CASSPGPNNYGYTF. In nucleotides, the CDR3 is TGTGCCAGCAGTCCGGGACCGAATAACTATGGCTACACCTTC.

This clonotype occurred many times. The chain carries TRBV10-3 and TRBJ2-3; D perhaps matches TRBD2 (6 bases). Trimming took off 0 bases at V and 3 bases at J, with 10 bases between the two ends. The CDR3 runs 15 residues. In germline, CDR1 is ENHRY, CDR2 SYGVKD. This chain's CDR3 is CAISESSSGTDTQYF. CDR3 bases: TGTGCCATCAGTGAGTCATCGAGCGGGACAGATACGCAGTATTTT.

By sample share, this clonotype is medium-sized. The chain is built from TRBV6-1 and TRBJ2-7, with a possible D match to TRBD1 (6 bases). Germline V gene lookup returns CDR1 MNHNS and CDR2 SASEGT. CDR3 length equals 15 residues. Between the trimmed V and J ends, which lost 5 bases and 4 bases, there was a span of 18 bases. The CDR3 DNA follows: TGTGCCAGCAGTTACACGGACAGCTCTTTTTACGAGCAGTACTTC. Residues: CASSYTDSSFYEQYF.

This clonotype is termed medium-sized. V and J are TRBV19 and TRBJ1-5; D call uncertain. Germline CDR1 and CDR2: LNHDA and SQIVND (reference sequence). Deletions cut 8 bases from V and 4 bases from J, with 6 bases between. CDR3 length: 11 residues. CDR3 sequence reads: CASGGNQPQHF. In DNA, the CDR3 is TGTGCCAGTGGCGGAAATCAGCCCCAGCATTTT.

Many counts were recorded for this clonotype. The chain uses TRBV6-5 and TRBJ2-5; 7 nucleotides match TRBD1. The ends lost 6 bases at V and 9 bases at J; junction bases unmatched: 10. Germline V CDR1 and CDR2: MNHEY, SVGAGI. The CDR3 runs to 13 residues. The CDR3 sequence: CASSSYRGGSQYF. In DNA, the CDR3 is TGTGCCAGCAGCTCCTACAGGGGCGGGTCCCAGTACTTC.

The chain joins TRBV28 to TRBJ2-3; D is possibly TRBD2 (6 bases). From germline, CDR1 is MDHEN and CDR2 SYDVKM. The CDR3 runs to 17 residues. With 6 bases removed from V and 4 bases from J, the gap between germline ends came to 23 bases. CDR3 sequence: CASSAGRSRGLPDTQYF. The CDR3 DNA is TGTGCCAGCAGCGCAGGCCGCAGTCGGGGGTTGCCAGATACGCAGTATTTT.

By its share, this clonotype is medium-sized. The chain joins TRBV18 to TRBJ2-7; D gene uncertain. Deletions cut 3 bases from V and 0 bases from J, with 9 bases between. CDR1 and CDR2 (germline): KGHSH, LQKENI. The CDR3 is 14 amino acids. In nucleotides, the CDR3 is TGTGCCAGCTCACCCTCACATAACTCCTACGAGCAGTACTTC. Protein product: CASSPSHNSYEQYF.

This clonotype is judged medium-sized. The J gene is TRBJ2-7, the V gene TRBV29-1; maybe TRBD1 (6 bases). The length of the CDR3 is 13 residues. In germline, CDR1 is SQVTM, CDR2 ANQGSEA. With 1 base removed from V and 7 bases from J, the gap between germline ends came to 14 bases. The CDR3 nucleotides read TGCAGCGTTGAAGGGGACCAAGGGGGAGAGCAGTACTTC. This sequence encodes CSVEGDQGGEQYF.

The chain employs TRBV20-1 and TRBJ2-5; D is perhaps TRBD2 (7 bases). CDR3 length equals 14 residues. The V end was cut by 3 bases, the J end by 5 bases, with 16 bases between. Germline V gives CDR1 DFQATT, CDR2 SNEGSKA (reference sequence). CDR3 sequence reads: CSARGGGGEETQYF. CDR3 DNA sequence: TGCAGTGCTAGGGGAGGCGGGGGCGAGGAGACCCAGTACTTC.

The rearrangement uses TRBV5-1 and TRBJ2-1, with 9 bases matching TRBD2. The junction had 14 bases not matched to a gene; V was cut back by 0 bases and J by 16 bases. Germline assignment: CDR1 SGHRS and CDR2 YFSETQ. The CDR3 length is 15 residues. CDR3 in amino acids: CASSLDNSIMGLAFF. CDR3 sequence (DNA): TGCGCCAGCAGCTTGGACAACAGCATTATGGGACTAGCCTTCTTC.

V gene TRBV20-1 combines with J gene TRBJ1-1; a weak D match, TRBD1 (5 bases). The CDR3 is 15 residues long. V was cut by 6 bases and J by 0 bases, with 17 bases left in between. Germline loops: CDR1 DFQATT, CDR2 SNEGSKA (reference sequence). CDR3 protein: CSARGGGGLNTEAFF. CDR3 nucleotides: TGCAGTGCCCGTGGGGGGGGGGGGTTGAACACTGAAGCTTTCTTT.